This T cell receptor beta chain was obtained from a study of T cells expressing NK-cell markers. Turning to the study itself: Sorted CD3+CD56+NKG2C+, CD3+CD56+NKG2C- and CD3+CD56-NKG2C+ T-cell subsets were beta-chain profiled.

The study, taken as a whole, reports: Dominance of the CD3+CD56-NKG2C+ fraction by these clonotypes also held in several donors.

For TCR beta, cDNA was produced by 5'RACE template switching with UMIs. After re-calling the 5' RACE reads, TCRdb lists one entry per CDR3 protein, DNA absent. This table lists over 120,000 distinct CDR3 sequences. The germline gives CDR1 SNHLY, CDR2 FYNNEI. This CDR3 is 11 amino acids long. As regards this clonotype: Its matching antigen is unknown.

The sequenced sample consisted of blood T cells: a sorted CD56 or NKG2C T cell subset, CD4+ or CD8+ T cells, or bulk PBMC T cells (not recorded which). This clonotype originated in a man between 18 and 35 years old in good health. The chain links TRBV2 to TRBJ1-4. The CDR3 is CASSIYEKLFF. Supplemented by reference TRBV2 and TRBJ1-4, the full variable domain reads EPEVTQTPSHQVTQMGQEVILRCVPISNHLYFYWYRQILGQKVEFLVSFYNNEISEKSEIFDDQFSVERPDGSNFTLKIRSTKLEDSAMYFCASSIYEKLFFGSGTQLSVL.